This TCR beta chain was found in a study of yellow fever vaccine responses in identical twins. Via MiXCR, TCRdb re-called the RT-PCR reads, giving one row per CDR3 protein. This sample has more than 15,000 distinct CDR3 sequences, with roughly 75% found just once. Findings and caveats of the study: Twins' vaccine T cell response reportedly seemed partly convergent, partly personalized.

About this clonotype itself: Its antigen is as yet unknown.

The sequencing here drew on T cells from blood (PBMCs), unsorted or a sorted subset (not recorded which), taken before or after yellow fever vaccination (not recorded which). The clonotype was recovered from a woman younger than 30 who received the yellow fever vaccine.

Written as DNA, the CDR3 is TGCAGCGTGACCGGGACAGTCTCCTACGAGCAGTACTTC. Protein sequence: CSVTGTVSYEQYF. This chain joins TRBV29-1 and TRBJ2-7; TRBD1 matches at 7 bases. V dropped 6 bases and J dropped 0; count of bases not matched to a gene: 5. The CDR3 spans 13 residues. The germline V gene has CDR1 SQVTM and CDR2 ANQGSEA.